These T cell receptor beta chains were read from a single sample in a study of cytomegalovirus exposure and HLA in healthy donors. Assay: immunoSEQ multiplex PCR; the TCRdb copy retains only in-frame clones and omits some. The top ten hold about 8.3% of the sample, which has some 140,000 clones, 70% to 80% seen once. The source material was PBMCs. The receptors come from a man aged 25-45 years in good health and CMV-seropositive. The CDR3 runs from the conserved cysteine through the conserved F or W. A D gene is named only where the DNA matches it firmly. Clone size is not always given. Where it is, it says once, few, many or a class for expanded clones.

clone_size,j_call,d_call,v_call,cdr3_nt,cdr3_aa
few,TRBJ1-5,TRBD1,TRBV28,TGTGCCAGCAGTTCGGGACAGGGAGGAGAGCAGCCCCAGCATTTT,CASSSGQGGEQPQHF
NA,TRBJ1-4,TRBD1,TRBV7-2,TGTGCCAGCAGCTTAGGGGACAGTAGTAATGAAAAACTGTTTTTT,CASSLGDSSNEKLFF
NA,TRBJ1-2,NA,TRBV5-8,TGTGCCAGCAGCTTGGAGCGGGTCTATGGCTACACCTTC,CASSLERVYGYTF
NA,TRBJ2-1,TRBD2,TRBV9,TGTGCCAGCAGCGTAGGCGGGGGGCAGTACAATGAGCAGTTCTTC,CASSVGGGQYNEQFF
NA,TRBJ1-2,NA,TRBV7-9,TGTGCCAGCAGCTCCGAGGACTATGGCTACACCTTC,CASSSEDYGYTF
once,TRBJ1-2,TRBD1,TRBV28,TGTGCCAGCAGCTCAACAGGGGGCTATGGCTACACCTTC,CASSSTGGYGYTF
NA,TRBJ1-1,NA,TRBV11-2,TGTGCCAGCAGCCTTAACACTGAAGCTTTCTTT,CASSLNTEAFF
NA,TRBJ2-7,TRBD1,TRBV29-1,TGCAGCGTACGGACAGGGGACTACGAGCAGTACTTC,CSVRTGDYEQYF
NA,TRBJ1-5,NA,TRBV6-6,TGTGCCAGCAGTTACCTTGGAGAGCGCAATCAGCCCCAGCATTTT,CASSYLGERNQPQHF
NA,TRBJ2-3,TRBD2,TRBV11-1,TGTGCCAGCAGCTTAGCCGAAGCGGGAGGGCTCACAGATACGCAGTATTTT,CASSLAEAGGLTDTQYF
few,TRBJ1-3,TRBD1,TRBV28,TGTGCCAGCAGTTTCGGGACAGACTCTGGAAACACCATATATTTT,CASSFGTDSGNTIYF
once,TRBJ1-5,NA,TRBV30,TGTGCCTGGAGTTCTAGGGGTGATCAGCCCCAGCATTTT,CAWSSRGDQPQHF
NA,TRBJ1-1,NA,TRBV7-9,TGTGCCAGCAGCCTTCGACAGATGAACACTGAAGCTTTCTTT,CASSLRQMNTEAFF
NA,TRBJ1-1,NA,TRBV5-6,TGTGCCAGCAGCTTGCCCGTGACTGAAGCTTTCTTT,CASSLPVTEAFF
NA,TRBJ2-1,NA,TRBV6-5,TGTGCCAGCAGTTACGGGCTAGCCAGTGAGCAGTTCTTC,CASSYGLASEQFF
NA,TRBJ2-1,NA,TRBV7-9,TGTTCCAGCAGCCCCCGGGCTAGCGCGGTATGGGATGAGCAGTTCTTC,CSSSPRASAVWDEQFF
NA,TRBJ2-7,TRBD1,TRBV7-2,TGTGCCAGCAGCCCGGACAGGACCTCCTACGAGCAGTACTTC,CASSPDRTSYEQYF
NA,TRBJ2-3,TRBD1,TRBV7-2,TGTGCCAGCAGCCCACCGGGACAGGGTTTCCCAGATACGCAGTATTTT,CASSPPGQGFPDTQYF
NA,TRBJ1-2,NA,TRBV7-8,TGTGCCAGCAGCTTAGCCGGCGGGACTACCTATGGCTACACCTTC,CASSLAGGTTYGYTF
NA,TRBJ2-1,NA,TRBV14,TGTGCCAGCAGCCAAGTGACCTTTATGACTAACTCAAATGAGCAGTTCTTC,CASSQVTFMTNSNEQFF
few,TRBJ2-1,TRBD1,TRBV7-9,TGTTCCAGCAGCGCGACAGGGAATGAGCAGTTCTTC,CSSSATGNEQFF
NA,TRBJ2-1,NA,TRBV18,TGTGCCAGCTCACCACCTGTGGCGGGTGAGCAGTTCTTC,CASSPPVAGEQFF
NA,TRBJ2-4,NA,TRBV6-1,TGTGCCAGCAGTATCCGGGACACAACCCCCAACATTCAGTACTTC,CASSIRDTTPNIQYF
few,TRBJ2-7,NA,TRBV19,TGTGCCAGTAGTATAGTGACGGGACATCCCTACGAGCAGTACTTC,CASSIVTGHPYEQYF
NA,TRBJ1-6,TRBD1,TRBV6-1,TGTGCCAGCAGTGAAAGGGGGCAGGGGAATTCACCCCTCCACTTT,CASSERGQGNSPLHF
few,TRBJ1-4,TRBD1,TRBV4-1,TGCGCCAGCAGCCCAAAAGGACAGGGCGGAACTAATGAAAAACTGTTTTTT,CASSPKGQGGTNEKLFF
NA,TRBJ1-6,NA,TRBV6-6,TGTGCCAGCAGTCGTACAGGTTCCAATTCACCCCTCCACTTT,CASSRTGSNSPLHF
NA,TRBJ2-2,NA,TRBV9,TGTGCCAGCAGCTATGGGCAGGATTCCGGGGAGCTGTTTTTT,CASSYGQDSGELFF
NA,TRBJ2-7,NA,TRBV15,TGTGCCACCAGCCCTAGCGTCGGGACTCTGCTGGAGCAGTACTTC,CATSPSVGTLLEQYF
NA,TRBJ2-5,TRBD2,TRBV9,TGTGCCAGCAGCGTAGCATCGCTAGCGGGGCAAGAGACCCAGTACTTC,CASSVASLAGQETQYF
NA,TRBJ1-3,NA,TRBV18,TGTGCCAGCTCACCGTCGGAGGCCTACTCTGGAAACACCATATATTTT,CASSPSEAYSGNTIYF
few,TRBJ1-2,TRBD1,TRBV29-1,TGCAGCGTGGGACGGGACAGGGCTGAAATTTCTTATGGCTACACCTTC,CSVGRDRAEISYGYTF